These T cell receptor beta chains were read from a single sample in a study of blood T cells in healthy people across ages. TCRdb reprocessed the 5' RACE reads with MiXCR, giving one entry per CDR3 protein. The table has about 1.6 million distinct CDR3 sequences, roughly 32% seen once; the top ten hold approximately 10%. Material: blood. The receptors were sampled from a young woman in good health. CDR3s include the opening cysteine and the closing phenylalanine or tryptophan. The D gene is left open where the match is weak. A row's size may be missing; if present it is once, few, many or a size class.

V: TRBV10-3
length: 15
D: TRBD1
size: -
J: TRBJ1-2
CDR3: CAAASTDRGKMDYTF
DNA: TGTGCCGCCGCCTCTACGGACAGGGGGAAAATGGACTACACCTTC

V: TRBV2
length: 13
D: -
size: -
J: TRBJ1-2
CDR3: CASTHQADYGYTF
DNA: TGTGCCAGCACCCACCAGGCTGACTATGGCTACACCTTC

V: TRBV30
length: 12
D: -
size: few
J: TRBJ1-1
CDR3: CAWSRGPTEAFF
DNA: TGTGCCTGGAGTCGAGGACCCACTGAAGCTTTCTTT

V: TRBV7-8
length: 14
D: -
size: -
J: TRBJ2-7
CDR3: CASSLVPGSSEQYF
DNA: TGTGCCAGCAGCTTAGTTCCCGGCAGCTCCGAGCAGTACTTC

V: TRBV5-1
length: 15
D: -
size: many
J: TRBJ1-2
CDR3: CASKTEPSLGYGYTF
DNA: TGCGCCAGCAAAACGGAGCCGAGCCTCGGATATGGCTACACCTTC

V: TRBV29-1
length: 14
D: TRBD1
size: few
J: TRBJ1-1
CDR3: CSVAGQGAKAEAFF
DNA: TGCAGCGTTGCGGGACAGGGAGCGAAAGCTGAAGCTTTCTTT

V: TRBV5-6
length: 11
D: TRBD1
size: -
J: TRBJ2-1
CDR3: CASSLGDREFF
DNA: TGTGCCAGCAGCTTGGGGGACAGGGAGTTCTTC

V: TRBV3-1
length: 15
D: TRBD1
size: -
J: TRBJ1-4
CDR3: CASSQDYGTAEKLFF
DNA: TGTGCCAGCAGCCAAGATTATGGGACAGCCGAAAAACTGTTTTTT

V: TRBV20-1
length: 17
D: -
size: -
J: TRBJ2-7
CDR3: CSASRRGRGLSGTEQYF
DNA: TGCAGTGCTAGCCGGCGGGGGCGGGGTCTATCCGGGACCGAGCAGTACTTC

V: TRBV15
length: 15
D: -
size: few
J: TRBJ2-7
CDR3: CATSRGDGTSYEQYF
DNA: TGTGCCACCAGCAGAGGGGACGGGACCTCCTACGAGCAGTACTTC

V: TRBV13
length: 13
D: -
size: -
J: TRBJ2-1
CDR3: CASSWESTNEQFF
DNA: TGTGCCAGCAGCTGGGAGTCGACCAATGAGCAGTTCTTC

V: TRBV11-2
length: 20
D: -
size: once
J: TRBJ2-1
CDR3: CASSPRRGFEGRSSYNEQFF
DNA: TGTGCCAGCAGCCCCCGTAGGGGTTTCGAGGGCCGAAGCTCCTACAATGAGCAGTTCTTC

V: TRBV12-3/TRBV12-4
length: 15
D: TRBD2
size: many
J: TRBJ2-7
CDR3: CASSSGLAGAGEQYF
DNA: TGTGCCAGCAGCTCGGGACTAGCGGGAGCGGGCGAGCAGTACTTC

V: TRBV30
length: 14
D: -
size: -
J: TRBJ2-1
CDR3: CAWSGEVAYNEQFF
DNA: TGTGCCTGGAGTGGGGAGGTGGCCTACAATGAGCAGTTCTTC

V: TRBV20-1
length: 14
D: -
size: -
J: TRBJ1-2
CDR3: CSAIGQHSSYGYTF
DNA: TGCAGTGCTATAGGACAACACTCCTCCTATGGCTACACCTTC

V: TRBV6-1
length: 12
D: TRBD2
size: -
J: TRBJ2-1
CDR3: CASSREVNEQFF
DNA: TGTGCCAGCAGTCGGGAGGTGAATGAGCAGTTCTTC

V: TRBV20-1
length: 12
D: -
size: few
J: TRBJ1-2
CDR3: CSAIDGNMGYTF
DNA: TGCAGTGCAATCGACGGGAATATGGGCTACACCTTC

V: TRBV7-8
length: 17
D: -
size: few
J: TRBJ2-5
CDR3: CASSPHLPGEGKETQYF
DNA: TGTGCCAGCAGCCCCCATCTTCCAGGGGAGGGAAAAGAGACCCAGTACTTC